One sample yielded the 29 T cell receptor beta chains listed below, sequenced in a study of PD-1 blockade in mismatch repair-deficient tumors. Measured with immunoSEQ multiplex PCR; TCRdb has only the in-frame clones, and not every one. This table holds about 79,000 clones, approximately 80% found once. The input for sequencing was peripheral blood, taken 44 weeks after starting pembrolizumab. The receptors stem from an adult with mismatch repair-deficient cancer.

This clone was recorded once. The chain has TRBV7-2 and TRBJ2-6; no definite D call. CDR1 is SGHTA and CDR2 is FQGNSA in the germline V gene. V shed 7 bases and J shed 0 bases, with 13 bases lying between them. The CDR3 runs to 16 residues. The CDR3 DNA sequence: TGTGCCAGCAACTTTGGAGTTTCCTCTGGGGCCAACGTCCTGACTTTC. Residues: CASNFGVSSGANVLTF.

The chain has TRBV15 and TRBJ2-5; no firm D call. This CDR3 is built from 12 residues. Trimming shortened V by 0 bases and J by 6 bases, and 5 bases separated the two germline ends. The germline V gene has CDR1 LNHNV and CDR2 YYDKDF (reference sequence). The CDR3 sequence is CATSRDVQTQYF. Written as DNA, the CDR3 is TGTGCCACCAGCAGAGATGTCCAGACCCAGTACTTC.

The chain is built from TRBV20-1 and TRBJ1-2, with a tentative D call TRBD1 (6 bases). The CDR3 is made up of 10 amino acids. Germline loops: CDR1 DFQATT, CDR2 SNEGSKA (reference sequence). V was pared by 6 bases and J by 8 bases, with 10 bases between. The CDR3 reads CSAGGQGYTF. CDR3 in DNA: TGCAGTGCAGGGGGACAAGGCTACACCTTC.

V gene TRBV7-3 combines with J gene TRBJ2-2, with D uncertain. The germline CDR1 and CDR2 sequences are SGHTA and FQGTGA. The CDR3 consists of 13 residues. Trimming stripped 5 bases from V and 2 bases from J, with 6 bases between. This CDR3 reads CASSPVNTGELFF. The CDR3, as DNA: TGTGCCAGCAGCCCGGTTAACACCGGGGAGCTGTTTTTT.

J is TRBJ1-1 and V is TRBV7-9; D is uncertain. The germline V gene has CDR1 SEHNR and CDR2 FQNEAQ (reference sequence). The CDR3 length is 14 residues. V was shortened by 1 base and J by 1 base, with 7 bases between the two germline ends. The CDR3: CASSLVQRNTEAFF. The CDR3, as DNA: TGTGCCAGCAGCTTAGTTCAAAGGAACACTGAAGCTTTCTTT.

The J gene is TRBJ2-5, the V gene TRBV5-1; 16 bases are a match to TRBD2. This CDR3 comprises 17 residues. CDR1 is SGHRS, CDR2 YFSETQ, per germline. The V gene end was trimmed by 3 bases and the J gene end by 5 bases; junction bases not matched to a gene: 7. CDR3 sequence (DNA): TGCGCCAGCAGCTCGGGACTAGCGGGAGGGCTTACGGAGACCCAGTACTTC. This codes for CASSSGLAGGLTETQYF.

This chain links TRBV19 with TRBJ1-2; tentative D call: TRBD1 (5 bases). This CDR3 has 15 residues. Trimming cost V 1 base and J 8 bases, with 17 bases left between them. CDR1 is LNHDA and CDR2 is SQIVND in the germline V gene (reference sequence). The DNA of the CDR3 is TGTGCCAGTAGTATAGTAGCGAAAGGGACTGGCGGCTACACCTTC. Protein: CASSIVAKGTGGYTF.

The chain couples TRBV5-8 to TRBJ2-7, with 11 nucleotides matching TRBD2. This CDR3 has 14 amino acids. Trimming took 3 bases from V and 3 from J; bases not matched to a gene: 2. Germline V gene sequence: CDR1 SGHTS, CDR2 YDEGEE. This chain's CDR3 is CASSYGTSGYEQYF. The CDR3 region has the DNA TGTGCCAGCAGCTACGGGACTAGCGGCTACGAGCAGTACTTC.

The rearrangement uses TRBV9 and TRBJ1-1; TRBD1 aligns across 9 bases. Germline lookup yields CDR1 SGDLS and CDR2 YYNGEE. The ends lost 2 bases at V and 7 bases at J; junction bases unmatched: 0. CDR3 length equals 12 residues. CDR3 loop: CASSVGQGEAFF. The CDR3 bases are TGTGCCAGCAGCGTGGGACAGGGTGAAGCTTTCTTT.

The CDR3 here is CAWSSGSNPYNEQFF. DNA of the CDR3: TGTGCCTGGAGTAGCGGGAGTAACCCCTACAATGAGCAGTTCTTC. This sequence joins TRBV30 and TRBJ2-1; 8 nucleotides line up with TRBD2. Germline CDR1 is GTSNPN and CDR2 is SVGIG (reference sequence). The CDR3 has 15 residues. Germline trimming cut 2 bases from V and 2 bases from J; bases unmatched to any gene: 5.

J is TRBJ2-3 and V is TRBV5-1; TRBD2 matches 13 bases. The V segment lost 1 base and the J segment 4 bases; nucleotides outside the gene matches: 3. In germline, CDR1 is SGHRS, CDR2 YFSETQ. The CDR3 spans 16 residues. CDR3 region: CASSLRTSGSADTQYF. The CDR3 region has the DNA TGCGCCAGCAGCTTGAGGACTAGCGGGAGCGCAGATACGCAGTATTTT.

The V call is TRBV7-2, the J call TRBJ2-1, with 16 positions matching TRBD2. In germline, CDR1 is SGHTA, CDR2 FQGNSA. V lost 0 bases to trimming and J lost 6 bases; unmatched junction nucleotides: 5. The CDR3 has 18 amino acids. The CDR3 DNA reads as TGTGCCAGCAGCTTAGCTCCCGGGACTAGCGGGAGGGGCAATGAGCAGTTCTTC. This codes for CASSLAPGTSGRGNEQFF.

J is TRBJ1-3 and V is TRBV6-1, with D perhaps matching TRBD1 (6 bases). Germline V gene lookup returns CDR1 MNHNS and CDR2 SASEGT. The V end lost 3 bases, the J end lost 7 bases, and 10 bases lay between the germline ends. The CDR3 has 13 residues. In DNA form, the CDR3 reads TGTGCCAGCAGTGAGGGTGGGGGCAACACCATATATTTT. Protein: CASSEGGGNTIYF.

This chain uses TRBV25-1 with TRBJ2-2; 10 nucleotides line up with TRBD1. Trimming at V came to 2 bases and at J to 3 bases, leaving 0 bases not matched to a gene. The CDR3 covers 15 residues. Looked up from germline, CDR1 is MGHDK and CDR2 is SYGVNS. CDR3 nucleotide sequence: TGTGCCAGCAGTGAAGGGACAGGGGACACCGGGGAGCTGTTTTTT. As protein: CASSEGTGDTGELFF.

The chain recombines TRBV7-9 with TRBJ2-3; no definite D call. Trimming shortened V by 0 bases and J by 2 bases, and 12 bases separated the two germline ends. This CDR3 has 16 residues. Germline V lookup: CDR1 SEHNR, CDR2 FQNEAQ (reference sequence). The CDR3 DNA reads TGTGCCAGCAGCTTAGCGCACCGGGTCCCCACAGATACGCAGTATTTT. Protein: CASSLAHRVPTDTQYF.

This chain connects TRBV27 to TRBJ1-1; weak D call: TRBD1 (5 bases). The CDR3 has 11 amino acids. Between the trimmed V and J ends, which lost 6 bases and 5 bases, there was a span of 7 bases. The germline gives CDR1 MNHEY, CDR2 SMNVEV (reference sequence). CDR3 coding DNA: TGTGCCAGCAGGGGGGGGACTGAAGCTTTCTTT. Protein product: CASRGGTEAFF.

This clone was seen more than once but under ten times. V gene TRBV25-1 combines with J gene TRBJ1-1; D may be TRBD1 (5 bases). The CDR3 has 13 amino acids. Trimming stripped 2 bases from V and 6 bases from J, with 10 bases between. CDR1 is MGHDK and CDR2 is SYGVNS in the germline V gene. This CDR3 reads CASSEAGGAEAFF. CDR3 coding DNA: TGTGCCAGCAGTGAAGCGGGGGGGGCTGAAGCTTTCTTT.

V is TRBV6-4 and J is TRBJ2-6; D is ambiguous. V dropped 5 bases and J dropped 0 bases, with 14 bases sitting between them. This CDR3 is built from 17 residues. Germline CDR1 MRHNA, CDR2 SNTAGT. The CDR3 region is CASSQHTGYSGANVLTF. DNA of the CDR3: TGTGCCAGCAGTCAGCACACGGGTTACTCTGGGGCCAACGTCCTGACTTTC.

This rearrangement joins TRBV7-3 to TRBJ2-1, with D unresolved. V lost 1 base to trimming and J lost 15 bases, with 16 bases between them. Looked up from germline, CDR1 is SGHTA and CDR2 is FQGTGA. The CDR3 consists of 13 residues. CDR3 residues: CASSLRASSEPFF. CDR3 in DNA: TGTGCCAGCAGCTTAAGGGCCTCCAGCGAACCGTTCTTC.

The chain links TRBV25-1 to TRBJ2-1; weak D call: TRBD2 (5 bases). The CDR3 contains 14 residues. CDR1 and CDR2 (germline): MGHDK, SYGVNS. V lost 4 bases, J lost 8 bases, and 15 bases lay in between. The CDR3 protein is CASSVGNIRDEQFF. CDR3 sequence (DNA): TGTGCCAGCAGTGTCGGGAATATTAGGGATGAGCAGTTCTTC.

In this sample, this clone turned up a few times. The chain uses TRBV9 and TRBJ2-1, with TRBD2 matching over 13 bases. Trimming cost V 3 bases and J 5 bases; bases outside gene matches: 2. Germline lookup yields CDR1 SGDLS and CDR2 YYNGEE. CDR3 size: 15 residues. The CDR3 DNA reads TGTGCCAGCAGCGCGGGACTAGCGGGAAACAATGAGCAGTTCTTC. Its translation: CASSAGLAGNNEQFF.

In this sample, this clone turned up a few times. The rearrangement joins TRBV10-2 to TRBJ1-2, with 10 nucleotides matching TRBD1. This CDR3 has 14 residues. V lost 6 bases, J lost 2 bases, and 3 bases stayed unmatched. Germline loops: CDR1 WSHSY, CDR2 SAAADI. The CDR3 DNA reads as TGCGCCAGCAGAGAGACAGGGGGCAACTATGGCTACACCTTC. Translation gives CASRETGGNYGYTF.

V usage is TRBV6-6 and J usage is TRBJ2-5, with D perhaps matching TRBD1 or TRBD2 (5 bases each). V lost 6 bases, J lost 1 base, and 18 bases lay in between. The CDR3 is 16 residues long. Germline CDR1 reads MNHNY; CDR2 reads SVGAGI (reference sequence). CDR3 bases: TGTGCCAGCAGCCTGATAGGGACCAGCGGCCAAGAGACCCAGTACTTC. This encodes CASSLIGTSGQETQYF.

The V and J genes are TRBV5-1 and TRBJ1-2; 8 bases agree with TRBD1. The CDR3 totals 15 residues. From germline, CDR1 is SGHRS and CDR2 YFSETQ. Germline trimming cut 4 bases from V and 6 bases from J; bases unmatched to any gene: 11. CDR3 DNA sequence: TGCGCCAGCAGCCCTGGGCGGACAGGGACGGATGGCTACACCTTC. It specifies CASSPGRTGTDGYTF.

This chain joins TRBV28 and TRBJ1-3; weak D call: TRBD1 (5 bases). The CDR3 length is 14 residues. Germline V CDR1 and CDR2: MDHEN, SYDVKM. Trimming took off 10 bases at V and 1 base at J, with 14 bases between the two ends. The CDR3 bases are TGTGCCACCACCTCTGGGGGTTCTGGAAACACCATATATTTT. As protein: CATTSGGSGNTIYF.

This clone was counted a few times. This sequence joins TRBV7-8 and TRBJ2-5; 7 bases align to TRBD1. The CDR3 is made up of 13 amino acids. Unmatched junction bases numbered 3, after V lost 3 bases and J lost 5 bases. Germline values: CDR1 SGHVS, CDR2 FQNEAQ. Here the CDR3 DNA reads TGTGCCAGCAGCTTTGGGACAGTTGAGACCCAGTACTTC. As protein: CASSFGTVETQYF.

V is TRBV11-3 and J is TRBJ2-7; possible D gene TRBD1, 6 bases. The V and J ends lost 4 bases and 0 bases respectively, with 16 bases between them. This CDR3 spans 16 amino acids. The germline CDR1 and CDR2 sequences are SGHNT and YENEEA. The CDR3 bases are TGTGCCAGCAGCTCCAAAAAGGACAGTTACTCCTACGAGCAGTACTTC. Its translation is CASSSKKDSYSYEQYF.

The chain recombines TRBV5-1 with TRBJ1-4; no firm D call. The CDR3 runs 16 residues. CDR1 SGHRS and CDR2 YFSETQ come from the germline V gene. With 2 bases removed from V and 5 bases from J, the gap between germline ends came to 16 bases. CDR3 coding DNA: TGCGCCAGCAGCTTAGCGGGAAACACCTTGAATGAAAAACTGTTTTTT. Its translation: CASSLAGNTLNEKLFF.

The CDR3 reads CASSGIESSYEQYF. CDR3 nucleotides: TGTGCCAGCAGTGGAATCGAATCCTCCTACGAGCAGTACTTC. The rearrangement joins TRBV2 to TRBJ2-7, with D unclear. The germline V and J ends were trimmed by 4 bases and 0 bases, with 10 bases remaining between them. The CDR3 length is 14 residues. Germline CDR1 and CDR2: SNHLY and FYNNEI. Using reference TRBV2 and TRBJ2-7 for the parts outside the CDR3, the full variable domain is EPEVTQTPSHQVTQMGQEVILRCVPISNHLYFYWYRQILGQKVEFLVSFYNNEISEKSEIFDDQFSVERPDGSNFTLKIRSTKLEDSAMYFCASSGIESSYEQYFGPGTRLTVT.